This TCR beta chain was recovered during a study of regulatory T cells in long-lasting Graves disease (dated by TCRdb to 2020 to 2022). Regarding the study in general: Antithyroid drugs had been taken for less than 3 months by newly diagnosed Graves' disease patients. This study used TCR sequencing and RNA sequencing of peripheral blood to compare persistent Graves' disease patients against newly diagnosed Graves' disease patients. The study was registered as a clinical trial and conducted in China. TCR sequencing covered roughly 13 persistent and 20 or so newly diagnosed Graves' disease patients, some 35 samples in total.

In regard to this clonotype: Its cognate antigen has yet to be identified. The sample holds no much larger clone one base away, and base qualities are not on file.

Interpreted using the paper, the time point label stands for: newly diagnosed GD, antithyroid drugs for less than 3 months. For both TCR sequencing and RNA sequencing, RNA was extracted from PBMCs using TRIzol. The diagnosis of Graves' disease followed American Thyroid Association guidelines. Patients were recruited from an endocrinology department in Xi'an, China. Each patient gave approximately 10 milliliters of peripheral blood, collected in an EDTA anticoagulant tube. Ficoll Paque Plus density gradient separation was used to isolate PBMCs, and no further T cell sorting was done. RNA quality was checked with an Agilent 2100 Bioanalyzer and agarose gel, and concentration with a NanoDrop 2000. The protocol used for the library was multiplex PCR. These reads were obtained on an Illumina HiSeq 4000. iRepertoire HTBI primers and Arm-PCR amplification of CDR3 regions were used to construct TCR beta libraries. PCR products were gel purified before sequencing. Concerning the study's data processing: Across samples, 60 to 70 TRBV and approximately 15 TRBJ segments were identified and used for gene usage analysis of CDR3 amino acid clonotypes. COPE and FqMerger were used to merge filtered high-quality paired reads into contigs. Contigs were aligned with BLAST to IMGT TRBV, TRBD and TRBJ reference genes, and CDR3 was defined per IMGT. Highly expanded clones were defined as clonotypes with a frequency above 0.1%. Repertoire diversity was measured by Shannon entropy, and V-J evenness by the Gini coefficient. Clonotypes shared by more than one individual were considered public. TCRdb took the public reads, trimmed them with fastp at Q25, ran MiXCR for clone calling and kept in-frame beta chains. Here each entry gathers all rows of one CDR3 protein and keeps the most common genes and DNA. For this entry, the V and J calls and clone size follow TCRdb and not the study's own pipeline. The sample data list hundreds of thousands of distinct CDR3 sequences, and 13% of these were observed just once. Of the sample, roughly a tenth is held by the ten largest clones.

Paper-wide results and their limitations: Only peripheral blood was studied, because thyroid tissue, the primary lesion, was inaccessible. Sequencing and analysis were limited to the TCR beta chain. Persistent Graves' disease patients showed lower TCR Shannon entropy and fewer highly expanded clones than newly diagnosed patients, suggesting clonal expansion. Patients with persistent disease shared more public clonotypes (roughly 2,900) than newly diagnosed patients did (around 1,000). The authors acknowledged the small sample size as a limitation that may reduce accuracy.

The same specimen was also included in a second study, on T cells in Graves' hyperthyroidism and ophthalmopathy. From the second report: Graves' hyperthyroidism was defined as stable when no progression to ophthalmopathy occurred over 18 months of follow-up. Hyperthyroidism patients were newly diagnosed, with disease duration under 2 months, and aged 18 to 65 years. Exclusion was applied to patients with uncontrolled infections, other autoimmune diseases, pregnancy or lactation. Clinical symptoms, serum thyroxine and TRAb, thyroid ultrasound, and orbital computed tomography formed the basis for the diagnoses. For the first round of RT-PCR on the TCR CDR3, the HTBI primer set was used together with the Qiagen OneStep RT-PCR kit. Blood samples also contained most of the expanded thyroid clonotypes (frequency above 0.001), which suggests that blood repertoires may reflect thyroid immune responses. A 13 V-J signature model separated ophthalmopathy from stable hyperthyroidism, with about 90% sensitivity and 81.08% specificity in cross-validation and 80%/75% in testing. In validation, progression to ophthalmopathy was predicted by the model with 70% to 71% sensitivity and roughly 76% specificity, a median of around 6.5 months before onset. To identify TCR V-J signatures that set the groups apart, the researchers used a discovery cohort of 100 patients, made up of roughly 45 with Graves' ophthalmopathy and some 55 with stable Graves' hyperthyroidism. Prospective prediction of ophthalmopathy was tested in an independent validation cohort of fewer than 20 hyperthyroidism patients and approximately 17 patients who later progressed to ophthalmopathy. The roughly 100 discovery patients were randomly divided into training and test sets at a 7:3 ratio. In about six Graves' hyperthyroidism patients, the study also compared T-cell repertoires from thyroid tissue with T-cell repertoires from blood. After blood sampling, hyperthyroidism patients were treated with methimazole at a starting dose of 30 mg daily, and ophthalmopathy patients were treated with high-dose intravenous methylprednisolone. Libraries were constructed in a second round of multiplex PCR, after which size selection and purification were carried out. The libraries were sequenced on an Illumina HiSeq2000 using paired-end 100 bp reads. SOAPnuke was used to process the raw data, removing reads that contained adapters or uncalled bases, had a mean Phred below 15, or lacked an exact match to the constant primer or identifier. COPE v1.2.5 was used to merge high-quality paired reads, and clonotypes were defined as unique nucleotide sequences. Clonotypes were aligned to IMGT TRBV, TRBD and TRBJ reference segments using MiTCR v1.1. The analysis was restricted to V-J combinations with a frequency above 0.0001, which together covered about 99% of the repertoires. The TCS score was defined as F50 (clonal expansion) divided by E x V (chaos), with BLOSUM62-based TCRdist calculated between CDR3 peptides within each V-J. Welch's t-statistics and random forest reduced 514 V-J features to 13, which were used in a naive Bayes classifier (R e1071). Sample size was not statistically predetermined, and investigators were not blinded to group allocation. The paper reports TCR Vbeta CDR3 sequencing of roughly 140 peripheral blood samples: 40 or so ophthalmopathy, approximately 74 hyperthyroidism and roughly 17 progressor patients.

This TCR was recovered from a man aged 30 to 45 with Graves disease. Donor details come from another sample of the same person, matched by shared clones. The sequencing here drew on peripheral blood mononuclear cells (PBMCs), taken at new diagnosis, from a patient treated with antithyroid drugs.

The CDR3 protein: CASSLLGLQETQYF. The sequenced DNA is TGTGCCAGCAGTTTATTAGGACTGCAAGAGACCCAGTACTTC. The rearranged chain carries TRBV27 and TRBJ2-5; a tentative D call is TRBD2 (5 bases match). The CDR3 goes from the cysteine to the phenylalanine over 14 residues. Just the 42-base CDR3 DNA is kept, in frame starting at base 1. Trimming takes 1 base from V and 2 bases from J, and the germline ends sit 8 bases apart. The germline V gene (reference sequence) specifies MNHEY as CDR1 and SMNVEV as CDR2.